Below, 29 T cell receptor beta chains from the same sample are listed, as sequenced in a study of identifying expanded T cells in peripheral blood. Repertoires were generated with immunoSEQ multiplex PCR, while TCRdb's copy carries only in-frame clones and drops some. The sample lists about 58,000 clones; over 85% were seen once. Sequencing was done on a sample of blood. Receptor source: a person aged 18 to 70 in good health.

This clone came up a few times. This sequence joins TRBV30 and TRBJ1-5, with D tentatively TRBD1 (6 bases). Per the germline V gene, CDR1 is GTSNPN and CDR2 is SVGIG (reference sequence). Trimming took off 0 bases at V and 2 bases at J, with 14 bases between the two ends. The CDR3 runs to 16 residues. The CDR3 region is CAWSVTGGLGNQPQHF. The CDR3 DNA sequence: TGTGCCTGGAGTGTAACTGGGGGCTTGGGCAATCAGCCCCAGCATTTT.

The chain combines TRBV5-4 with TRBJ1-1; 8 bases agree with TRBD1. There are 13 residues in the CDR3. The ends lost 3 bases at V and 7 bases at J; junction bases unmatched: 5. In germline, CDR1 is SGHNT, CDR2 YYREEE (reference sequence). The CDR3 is CASSSGQGGEAFF. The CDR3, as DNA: TGTGCCAGCAGCTCCGGACAGGGAGGTGAAGCTTTCTTT.

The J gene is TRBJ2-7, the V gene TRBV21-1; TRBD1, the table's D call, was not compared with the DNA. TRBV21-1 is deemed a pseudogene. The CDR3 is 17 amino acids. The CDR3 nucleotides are TGTGCCAGCAGCGCCCAACTTAAGGGGATAAGCTCCTACGAGCAGTACTTC. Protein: CASSAQLKGISSYEQYF.

CDR3 amino acids: CASSYGGHGYTF. Here the CDR3 DNA reads TGTGCCAGCAGTTACGGGGGGCATGGCTACACCTTC. The chain recombines TRBV6-5 with TRBJ1-2; perhaps TRBD1 as D (6 bases). Looked up from germline, CDR1 is MNHEY and CDR2 is SVGAGI. Trimming cost V 2 bases and J 6 bases, with 7 bases left between them. The CDR3 has 12 residues.

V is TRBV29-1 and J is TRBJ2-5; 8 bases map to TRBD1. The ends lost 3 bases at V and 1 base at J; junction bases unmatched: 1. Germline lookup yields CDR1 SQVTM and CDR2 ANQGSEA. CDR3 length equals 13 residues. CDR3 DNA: TGCAGCGTTGATACAGGGGGCCAAGAGACCCAGTACTTC. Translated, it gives CSVDTGGQETQYF.

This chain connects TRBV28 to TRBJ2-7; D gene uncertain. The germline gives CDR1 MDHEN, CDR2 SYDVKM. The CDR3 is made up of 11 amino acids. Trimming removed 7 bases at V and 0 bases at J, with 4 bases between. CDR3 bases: TGTGCCAGCATAGGCTCCTACGAGCAGTACTTC. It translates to CASIGSYEQYF.

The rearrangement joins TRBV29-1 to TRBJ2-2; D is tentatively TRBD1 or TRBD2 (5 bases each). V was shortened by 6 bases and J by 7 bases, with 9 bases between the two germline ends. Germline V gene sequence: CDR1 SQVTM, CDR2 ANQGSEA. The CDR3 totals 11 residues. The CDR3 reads CSVGVGGELFF. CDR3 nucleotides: TGCAGCGTGGGGGTGGGCGGGGAGCTGTTTTTT.

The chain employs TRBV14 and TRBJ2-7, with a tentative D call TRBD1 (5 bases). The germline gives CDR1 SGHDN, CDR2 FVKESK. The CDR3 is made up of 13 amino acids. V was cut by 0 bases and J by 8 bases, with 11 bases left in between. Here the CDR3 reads CASSQDWSGKQYF. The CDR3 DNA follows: TGTGCCAGCAGCCAAGATTGGTCAGGGAAGCAGTACTTC.

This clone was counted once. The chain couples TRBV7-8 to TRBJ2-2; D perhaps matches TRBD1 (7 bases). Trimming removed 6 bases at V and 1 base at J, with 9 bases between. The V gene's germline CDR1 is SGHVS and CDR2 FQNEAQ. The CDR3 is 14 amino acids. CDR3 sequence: CASRRDRNTGELFF. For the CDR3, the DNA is TGTGCCAGCAGGCGGGACAGGAACACCGGGGAGCTGTTTTTT.

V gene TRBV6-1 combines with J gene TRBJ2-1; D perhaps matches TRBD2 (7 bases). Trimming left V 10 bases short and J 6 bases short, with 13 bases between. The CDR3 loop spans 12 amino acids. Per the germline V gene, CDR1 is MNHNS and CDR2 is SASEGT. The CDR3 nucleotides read TGTGCCACCCCGGGGGGCTTCAATGAGCAGTTCTTC. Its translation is CATPGGFNEQFF.

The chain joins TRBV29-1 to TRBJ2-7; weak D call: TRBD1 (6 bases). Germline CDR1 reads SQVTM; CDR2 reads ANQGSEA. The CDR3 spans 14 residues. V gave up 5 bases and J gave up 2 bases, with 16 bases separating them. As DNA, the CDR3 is TGCAGCGTTTATACTCAGGGGCCCCCCTACGAGCAGTACTTC. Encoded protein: CSVYTQGPPYEQYF.

CDR3 coding DNA: TGTGCCAGCTCACCACGGAAGAAGGTAACAAACACTGAAGCTTTCTTT. This gives the protein CASSPRKKVTNTEAFF. V and J are TRBV18 and TRBJ1-1; D is ambiguous. The CDR3 contains 16 residues. The V end was cut by 1 base, the J end by 2 bases, with 14 bases between. CDR1 is KGHSH and CDR2 is LQKENI in the germline V gene.

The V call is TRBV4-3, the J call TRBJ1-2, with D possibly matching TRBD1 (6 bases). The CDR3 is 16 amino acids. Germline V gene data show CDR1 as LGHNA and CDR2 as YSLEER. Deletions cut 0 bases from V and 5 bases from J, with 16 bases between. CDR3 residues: CASSQDRSGGGYGYTF. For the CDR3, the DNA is TGCGCCAGCAGCCAAGATAGGTCGGGGGGCGGGTATGGCTACACCTTC.

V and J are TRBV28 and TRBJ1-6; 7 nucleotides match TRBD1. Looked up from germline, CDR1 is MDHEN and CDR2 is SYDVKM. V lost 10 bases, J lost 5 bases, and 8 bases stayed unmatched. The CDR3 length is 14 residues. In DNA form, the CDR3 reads TGTGCCACCTACTCGGGACAGCATAATTCACCCCTCCACTTT. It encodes CATYSGQHNSPLHF.

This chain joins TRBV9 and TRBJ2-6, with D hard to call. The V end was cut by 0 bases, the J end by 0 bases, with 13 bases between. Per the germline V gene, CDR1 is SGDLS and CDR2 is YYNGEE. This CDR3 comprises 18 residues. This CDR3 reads CASSVEGGWYSGANVLTF. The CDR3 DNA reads TGTGCCAGCAGCGTAGAAGGTGGATGGTACTCTGGGGCCAACGTCCTGACTTTC.

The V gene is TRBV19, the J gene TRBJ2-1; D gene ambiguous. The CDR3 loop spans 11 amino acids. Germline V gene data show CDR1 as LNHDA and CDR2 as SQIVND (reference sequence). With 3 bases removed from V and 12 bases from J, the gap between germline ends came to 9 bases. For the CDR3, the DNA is TGTGCCAGTAGTATGGGCACTCGGCAGTTCTTC. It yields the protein CASSMGTRQFF.

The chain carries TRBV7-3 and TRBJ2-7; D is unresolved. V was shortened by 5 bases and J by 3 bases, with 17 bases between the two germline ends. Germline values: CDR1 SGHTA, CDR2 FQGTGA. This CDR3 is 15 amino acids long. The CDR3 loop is CASSTQPGPHYEQYF. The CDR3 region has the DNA TGTGCCAGCAGCACCCAACCGGGCCCTCACTACGAGCAGTACTTC.

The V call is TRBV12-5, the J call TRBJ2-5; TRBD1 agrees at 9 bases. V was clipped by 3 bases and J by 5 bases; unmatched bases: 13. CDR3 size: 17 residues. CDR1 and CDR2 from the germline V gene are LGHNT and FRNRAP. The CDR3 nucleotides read TGTGCTAGTGGTTTCCCTAACCGGGACAGGGAAGGGGAGACCCAGTACTTC. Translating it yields CASGFPNRDREGETQYF.

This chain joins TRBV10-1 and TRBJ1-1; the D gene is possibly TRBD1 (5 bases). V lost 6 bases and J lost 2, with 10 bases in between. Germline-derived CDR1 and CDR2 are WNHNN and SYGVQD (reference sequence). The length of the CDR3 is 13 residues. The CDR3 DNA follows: TGCGCCAGCAGAAGACAGCTAAACACTGAAGCTTTCTTT. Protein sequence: CASRRQLNTEAFF.

CDR3 DNA sequence: TGCAGCGTTTCGGGGACAGGGGTTGCTGGCTACACCTTC. Translated: CSVSGTGVAGYTF. The J gene is TRBJ1-2, the V gene TRBV29-1, with 10 positions matching TRBD1. The CDR3 runs 13 residues. Germline loops: CDR1 SQVTM, CDR2 ANQGSEA. V shed 5 bases and J 7 bases; nucleotides not matched to a gene: 7.

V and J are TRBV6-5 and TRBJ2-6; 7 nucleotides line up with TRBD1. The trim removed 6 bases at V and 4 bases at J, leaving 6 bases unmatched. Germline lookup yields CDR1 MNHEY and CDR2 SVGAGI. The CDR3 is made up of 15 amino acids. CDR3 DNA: TGTGCCAGCAGGTCAACAGGGGTCGGGGCCAACGTCCTGACTTTC. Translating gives CASRSTGVGANVLTF.

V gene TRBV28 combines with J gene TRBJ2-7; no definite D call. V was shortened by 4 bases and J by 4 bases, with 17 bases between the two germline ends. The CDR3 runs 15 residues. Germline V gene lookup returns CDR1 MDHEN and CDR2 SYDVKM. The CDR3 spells CASSSLGPRAYEQYF. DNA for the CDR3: TGTGCCAGCAGTTCCCTGGGCCCCCGGGCATACGAGCAGTACTTC.

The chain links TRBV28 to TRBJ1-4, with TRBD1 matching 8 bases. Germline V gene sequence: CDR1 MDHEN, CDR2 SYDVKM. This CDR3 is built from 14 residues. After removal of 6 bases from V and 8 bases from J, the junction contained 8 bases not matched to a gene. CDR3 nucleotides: TGTGCCAGCAGCTCCGACAGGGGTCGAGAAAAACTGTTTTTT. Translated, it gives CASSSDRGREKLFF. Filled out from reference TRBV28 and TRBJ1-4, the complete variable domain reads DVKVTQSSRYLVKRTGEKVFLECVQDMDHENMFWYRQDPGLGLRLIYFSYDVKMKEKGDIPEGYSVSREKKERFSLILESASTNQTSMYLCASSSDRGREKLFFGSGTQLSVL.

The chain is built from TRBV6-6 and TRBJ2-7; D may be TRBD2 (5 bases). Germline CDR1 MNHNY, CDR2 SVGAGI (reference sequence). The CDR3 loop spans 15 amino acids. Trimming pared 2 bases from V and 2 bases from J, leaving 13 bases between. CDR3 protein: CASSYDRGVTYEQYF. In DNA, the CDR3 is TGTGCCAGCAGTTACGATCGGGGAGTTACCTACGAGCAGTACTTC.

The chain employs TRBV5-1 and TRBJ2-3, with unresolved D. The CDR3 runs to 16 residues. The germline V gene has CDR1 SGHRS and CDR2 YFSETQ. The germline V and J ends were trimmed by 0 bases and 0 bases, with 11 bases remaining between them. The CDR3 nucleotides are TGCGCCAGCAGCTTGGCCGGCAGTTCTAGCACAGATACGCAGTATTTT. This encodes CASSLAGSSSTDTQYF.

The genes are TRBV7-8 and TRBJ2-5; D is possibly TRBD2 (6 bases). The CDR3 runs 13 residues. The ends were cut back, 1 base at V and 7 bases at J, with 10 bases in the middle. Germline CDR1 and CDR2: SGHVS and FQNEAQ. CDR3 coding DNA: TGTGCCAGCAGCTTAGAGAGGAGGGGGACCCAGTACTTC. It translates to CASSLERRGTQYF.

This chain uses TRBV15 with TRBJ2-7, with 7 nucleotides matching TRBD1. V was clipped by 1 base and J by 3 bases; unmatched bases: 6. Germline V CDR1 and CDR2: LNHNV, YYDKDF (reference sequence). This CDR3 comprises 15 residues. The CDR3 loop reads CATSRGAGTDYEQYF. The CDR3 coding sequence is TGTGCCACCAGCAGAGGAGCCGGGACAGACTACGAGCAGTACTTC.

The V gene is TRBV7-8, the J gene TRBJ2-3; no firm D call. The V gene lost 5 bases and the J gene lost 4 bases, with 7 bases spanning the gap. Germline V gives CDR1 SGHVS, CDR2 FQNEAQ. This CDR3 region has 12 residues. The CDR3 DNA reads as TGTGCCAGCAGCCTTAGCCCAGATACGCAGTATTTT. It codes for CASSLSPDTQYF.

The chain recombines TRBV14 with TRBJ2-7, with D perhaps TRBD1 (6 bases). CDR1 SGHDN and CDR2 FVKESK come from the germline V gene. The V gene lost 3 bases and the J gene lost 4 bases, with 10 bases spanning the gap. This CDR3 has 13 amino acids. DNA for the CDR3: TGTGCCAGCAGCCAGTATACAGGGTACGAGCAGTACTTC. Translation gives CASSQYTGYEQYF.